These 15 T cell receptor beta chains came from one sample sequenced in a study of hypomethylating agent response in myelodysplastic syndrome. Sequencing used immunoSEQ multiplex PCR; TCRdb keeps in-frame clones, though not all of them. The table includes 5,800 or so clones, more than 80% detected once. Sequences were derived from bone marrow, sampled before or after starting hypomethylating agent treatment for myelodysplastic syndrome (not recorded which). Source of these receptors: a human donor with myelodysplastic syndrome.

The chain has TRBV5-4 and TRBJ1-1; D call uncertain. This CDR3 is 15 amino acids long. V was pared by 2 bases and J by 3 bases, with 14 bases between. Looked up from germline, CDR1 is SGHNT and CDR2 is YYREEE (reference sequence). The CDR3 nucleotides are TGTGCCAGCAGCTTAGGACCGGGCGGTTACACTGAAGCTTTCTTT. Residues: CASSLGPGGYTEAFF.

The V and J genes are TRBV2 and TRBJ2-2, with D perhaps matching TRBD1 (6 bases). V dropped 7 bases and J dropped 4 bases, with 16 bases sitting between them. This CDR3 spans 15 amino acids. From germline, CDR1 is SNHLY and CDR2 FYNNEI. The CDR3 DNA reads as TGTGCCAGCAACCCAGGGGTCCTTGGCACCGGGGAGCTGTTTTTT. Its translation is CASNPGVLGTGELFF.

Here the CDR3 DNA reads TGTGCCAGCATACGACAGGGCCGCACTGAAGCTTTCTTT. As protein: CASIRQGRTEAFF. The chain employs TRBV6-5 and TRBJ1-1; 7 bases line up with TRBD1. With V trimmed by 7 bases and J by 4 bases, 6 bases remained unmatched. The germline gives CDR1 MNHEY, CDR2 SVGAGI. The CDR3 runs 13 residues.

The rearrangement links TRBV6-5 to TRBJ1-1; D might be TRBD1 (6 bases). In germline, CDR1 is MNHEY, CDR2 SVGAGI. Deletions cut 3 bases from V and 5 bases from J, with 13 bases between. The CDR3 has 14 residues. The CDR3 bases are TGTGCCAGCAGTTATTTGGGGGCGCGGACTGAAGCTTTCTTT. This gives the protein CASSYLGARTEAFF.

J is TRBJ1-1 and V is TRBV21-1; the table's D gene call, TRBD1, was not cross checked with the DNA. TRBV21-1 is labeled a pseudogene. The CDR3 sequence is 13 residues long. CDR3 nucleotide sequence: TGTGCCAGCAGCTCCCGAGGGGGCACTGAAGCTTTCTTT. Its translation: CASSSRGGTEAFF.

CDR3 sequence: CAWVSWDSSSYNEQFF. CDR3 coding DNA: TGTGCCTGGGTCTCTTGGGACAGCAGCTCCTACAATGAGCAGTTCTTC. The chain carries TRBV30 and TRBJ2-1; TRBD1 matches at 7 bases. The length of the CDR3 is 16 residues. Per germline, CDR1 GTSNPN and CDR2 SVGIG (reference sequence). Trimming at V came to 5 bases and at J to 0 bases, leaving 10 bases not matched to a gene.

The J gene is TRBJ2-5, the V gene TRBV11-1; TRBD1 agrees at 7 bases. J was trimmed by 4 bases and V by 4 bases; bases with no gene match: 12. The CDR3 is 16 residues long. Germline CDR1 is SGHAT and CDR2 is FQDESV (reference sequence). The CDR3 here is CASSSGGLGLGETQYF. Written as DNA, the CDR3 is TGTGCCAGCAGCTCAGGGGGTCTAGGTCTTGGAGAGACCCAGTACTTC.

DNA of the CDR3: TGTGCCAGCGAACCACTAGCGGGAGGAACCGGGGAGCTGTTTTTT. It yields the protein CASEPLAGGTGELFF. V gene TRBV28 combines with J gene TRBJ2-2; 12 nucleotides align to TRBD2. The CDR3 loop spans 15 amino acids. V lost 8 bases, J lost 5 bases, and 6 bases stayed unmatched. Germline loops: CDR1 MDHEN, CDR2 SYDVKM.

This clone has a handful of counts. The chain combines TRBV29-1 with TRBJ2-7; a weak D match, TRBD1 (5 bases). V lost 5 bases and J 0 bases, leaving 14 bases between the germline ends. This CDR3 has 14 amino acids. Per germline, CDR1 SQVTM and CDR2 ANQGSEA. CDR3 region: CSVRTRVHSYEQYF. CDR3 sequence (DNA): TGCAGCGTTAGGACCAGGGTCCACTCCTACGAGCAGTACTTC.

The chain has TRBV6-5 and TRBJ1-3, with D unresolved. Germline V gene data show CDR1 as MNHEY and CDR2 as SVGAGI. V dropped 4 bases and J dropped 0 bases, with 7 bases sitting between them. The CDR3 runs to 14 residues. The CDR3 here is CASSSRFSGNTIYF. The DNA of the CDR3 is TGTGCCAGCAGTTCTCGGTTCTCTGGAAACACCATATATTTT.

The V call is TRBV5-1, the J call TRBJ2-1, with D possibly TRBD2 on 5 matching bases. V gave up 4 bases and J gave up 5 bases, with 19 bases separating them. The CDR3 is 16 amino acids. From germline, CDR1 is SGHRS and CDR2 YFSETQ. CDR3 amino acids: CASSLGRSVGDNEQFF. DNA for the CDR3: TGCGCCAGCAGCCTGGGCCGCAGCGTCGGGGACAATGAGCAGTTCTTC.

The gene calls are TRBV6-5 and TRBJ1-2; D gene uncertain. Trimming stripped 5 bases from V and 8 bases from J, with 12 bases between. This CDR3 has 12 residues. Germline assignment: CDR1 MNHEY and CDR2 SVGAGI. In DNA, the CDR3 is TGTGCCAGCAGTGGAGGCAATGGGGGCTACACCTTC. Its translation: CASSGGNGGYTF.

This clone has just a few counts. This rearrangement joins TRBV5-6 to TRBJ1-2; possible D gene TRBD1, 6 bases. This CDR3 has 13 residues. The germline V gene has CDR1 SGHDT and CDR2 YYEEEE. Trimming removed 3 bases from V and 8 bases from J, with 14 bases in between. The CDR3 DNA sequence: TGTGCCAGCAGCTACCCCGGGGGGCTAGGCTACACCTTC. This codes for CASSYPGGLGYTF.

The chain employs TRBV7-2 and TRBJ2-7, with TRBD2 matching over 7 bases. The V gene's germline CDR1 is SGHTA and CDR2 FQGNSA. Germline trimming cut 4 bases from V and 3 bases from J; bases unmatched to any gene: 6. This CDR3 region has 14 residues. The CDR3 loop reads CASSSGLIHYEQYF. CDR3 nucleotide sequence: TGTGCCAGCAGCTCGGGACTAATACACTACGAGCAGTACTTC. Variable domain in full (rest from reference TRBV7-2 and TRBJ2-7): GAGVSQSPSNKVTEKGKDVELRCDPISGHTALYWYRQSLGQGLEFLIYFQGNSAPDKSGLPSDRFSAERTGGSVSTLTIQRTQQEDSAVYLCASSSGLIHYEQYFGPGTRLTVT.

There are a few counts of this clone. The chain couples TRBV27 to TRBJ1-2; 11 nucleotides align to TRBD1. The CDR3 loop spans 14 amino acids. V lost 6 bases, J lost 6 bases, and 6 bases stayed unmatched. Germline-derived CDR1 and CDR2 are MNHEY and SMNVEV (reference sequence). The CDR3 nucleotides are TGTGCCAGCAGGCGGACAGGGGGCGCAGATGGCTACACCTTC. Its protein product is CASRRTGGADGYTF.